This T cell receptor beta chain was recorded in a study of blood T cell repertoires in COVID-19. Study overall: Both acute and convalescent COVID-19 samples were obtained from the United States, Italy and Spain. From T cells, B-cell-depleted T cells, or PBMCs came the material, which was cDNA or gDNA.

In the original processing: Estimates of nucleated cell counts were drawn from the amplification of reference gene primers. Here immunoSEQ multiplex PCR was the method, and the copy in TCRdb shows in-frame clones only, minus some. V, J and clone size reflect that table, while D and trimming were determined from the DNA. The sample carries around 300,000 clones, approximately 83% recorded once. Note on this clone: Other DNA sequences in the sample encode the same CDR3.

The CDR3 spans 11 residues. J gave up 7 bases and V 3 bases, and 0 bases lay outside the gene matches. Germline assignment: CDR1 DFQATT and CDR2 SNEGSKA (reference sequence). The chain has TRBV20-1 and TRBJ2-1, with 7 bases that match TRBD2. The specimen was peripheral blood. This receptor was taken from a woman in her seventies with acute or convalescent COVID-19. CDR3 in DNA: TGCAGTGCTAGCGGGGGGAATGAGCAGTTCTTC. The encoded protein is CSASGGNEQFF.